This T cell receptor beta chain was retrieved from a study of blood T cell repertoires in COVID-19. Overall study: Some COVID-19 samples were acute and others convalescent; all came from the United States, Italy and Spain. PBMCs, B-cell-depleted T cells, or T cells were the source of the cDNA or gDNA that made up the material.

In the authors' workflow: Amplification from reference gene primers served as the basis for estimated nucleated cell counts. Clones were sequenced by immunoSEQ multiplex PCR, and TCRdb holds only the in-frame ones, with some missing. V and J calls and clone size are copied from that table; D and trimming were computed from the DNA. The data hold roughly 350,000 clones, with 88% observed a single time. Looked up from germline, CDR1 is KGHDR and CDR2 is SFDVKD. The CDR3 is made up of 17 amino acids. With V trimmed by 3 bases and J by 5 bases, 10 bases remained unmatched. This clone was recorded once. Patients in Seattle were enrolled during active infection, then followed longitudinally.

The TCR sequence derives from a woman aged 65 to 85 with COVID-19, enrolled during active disease. The sequenced sample was peripheral blood. The rearrangement links TRBV24-1 to TRBJ2-1; 9 bases agree with TRBD1. The CDR3 is CATSDGWDRELDNEQFF. CDR3 in DNA: TGTGCCACCAGTGATGGGTGGGACAGGGAGCTTGACAATGAGCAGTTCTTC.